These 14 T cell receptor beta chains share one sample of origin, sequenced in a study of cytomegalovirus exposure and HLA in healthy donors. Both 60 Vbeta primers and 13 Jbeta primers went into the PCR. Using immunoSEQ multiplex PCR, the repertoire was profiled, and TCRdb retains in-frame clones only, with some absent. The sample gives around 300,000 clones, around 66% of which show up once; roughly 2.4% is in the top ten. Sequenced input: PBMCs. These TCRs come from a female donor in good health and CMV-seronegative.

This clone was picked up one time. V usage is TRBV5-5 and J usage is TRBJ2-7; tentatively, D is TRBD2 (6 bases). The CDR3 runs to 16 residues. Trimming removed 3 bases from V and 2 bases from J, with 18 bases in between. CDR1 SGHKS and CDR2 YYEKEE come from the germline V gene (reference sequence). DNA of the CDR3: TGTGCCAGCAGCTCCACCGGGAGCCTCCTACCCTACGAGCAGTACTTC. This translates into CASSSTGSLLPYEQYF.

The chain carries TRBV15 and TRBJ2-7, with D hard to call. CDR1 is LNHNV and CDR2 is YYDKDF in the germline V gene (reference sequence). The CDR3 runs to 13 residues. V gave up 3 bases and J gave up 5 bases, with 11 bases separating them. CDR3 bases: TGTGCCACCAGCAGGAGCCCCCGGGACGAGCAGTACTTC. Translation gives CATSRSPRDEQYF.

This clone was seen a handful of times. The V and J genes are TRBV9 and TRBJ1-1; weak D call: TRBD1 (5 bases). CDR1 and CDR2 from the germline V gene are SGDLS and YYNGEE. The V gene lost 4 bases and the J gene lost 1 base, with 14 bases spanning the gap. The CDR3 length is 15 residues. CDR3 nucleotides: TGTGCCAGCAGCACAACCGTGGGGCGGAACACTGAAGCTTTCTTT. Encoded protein: CASSTTVGRNTEAFF.

The CDR3 loop reads CASIKAGVAGELFF. CDR3 bases: TGTGCCAGCATCAAAGCGGGAGTGGCCGGGGAGCTGTTTTTT. This chain connects TRBV2 to TRBJ2-2; 8 bases line up with TRBD2. Germline trimming cut 7 bases from V and 6 bases from J; bases unmatched to any gene: 7. CDR1 SNHLY and CDR2 FYNNEI come from the germline V gene. The CDR3 is 14 amino acids.

This clone occurred once. The chain combines TRBV28 with TRBJ2-7; 11 positions match TRBD2. The V and J ends lost 6 bases and 1 base, in that order; junction bases with no gene match: 8. The CDR3 length is 16 residues. Germline loops: CDR1 MDHEN, CDR2 SYDVKM. DNA for the CDR3: TGTGCCAGCAGCCCGATGGGACTAGCGGTTTCCTACGAGCAGTACTTC. Residues: CASSPMGLAVSYEQYF.

Only a few counts were recorded for this clone. The chain combines TRBV7-3 with TRBJ1-4, with unresolved D. The germline V gene has CDR1 SGHTA and CDR2 FQGTGA. The CDR3 is made up of 13 amino acids. V dropped 3 bases and J dropped 8 bases, with 10 bases sitting between them. The CDR3, as DNA: TGTGCCAGCAGCTTTGGTCCTGGCGAAAAACTGTTTTTT. This translates into CASSFGPGEKLFF.

The chain employs TRBV30 and TRBJ2-1, with 10 bases aligning to TRBD1. The length of the CDR3 is 15 residues. Germline V gene sequence: CDR1 GTSNPN, CDR2 SVGIG (reference sequence). Trimming removed 0 bases from V and 4 bases from J; junction bases left unmatched: 3. The CDR3 DNA follows: TGTGCCTGGAGTGTTGGGACAGGGGCTTACAATGAGCAGTTCTTC. As protein: CAWSVGTGAYNEQFF.

The chain carries TRBV27 and TRBJ2-7, with TRBD2 identical over 11 bases. Germline V CDR1 and CDR2: MNHEY, SMNVEV (reference sequence). With 0 bases clipped from V and 3 bases from J, the junction kept 7 bases outside the gene matches. The CDR3 length is 17 residues. The CDR3 coding sequence is TGTGCCAGCAGTTTATCCCTACCGGGACTAGCGGACTACGAGCAGTACTTC. It codes for CASSLSLPGLADYEQYF.

The genes are TRBV19 and TRBJ2-1; TRBD2 aligns across 7 bases. Germline V CDR1 and CDR2: LNHDA, SQIVND (reference sequence). The CDR3 runs 15 residues. J gave up 6 bases and V 4 bases, and 9 bases lay outside the gene matches. The CDR3, as DNA: TGTGCCAGTAGTACCCCGGGACTAATCTTCAATGAGCAGTTCTTC. It translates to CASSTPGLIFNEQFF. Looking up the rest from reference TRBV19 and TRBJ2-1 gives the full variable domain: DGGITQSPKYLFRKEGQNVTLSCEQNLNHDAMYWYRQDPGQGLRLIYYSQIVNDFQKGDIAEGYSVSREKKESFPLTVTSAQKNPTAFYLCASSTPGLIFNEQFFGPGTRLTVL.

This clone was seen only a few times. This sequence joins TRBV2 and TRBJ2-7; the match to TRBD2 covers 7 bases. In germline, CDR1 is SNHLY, CDR2 FYNNEI. The ends lost 5 bases at V and 3 bases at J; junction bases unmatched: 7. The CDR3 has 14 amino acids. CDR3 protein: CASSLREGLYEQYF. The CDR3, as DNA: TGTGCCAGCAGTTTGAGGGAGGGCCTCTACGAGCAGTACTTC.

This chain uses TRBV5-1 with TRBJ2-2; 7 bases line up with TRBD2. Germline loops: CDR1 SGHRS, CDR2 YFSETQ. V was clipped by 1 base and J by 2 bases; unmatched bases: 2. The CDR3 is made up of 15 amino acids. CDR3 DNA: TGCGCCAGCAGCTTGAGGGAGGGAAACACCGGGGAGCTGTTTTTT. Translation: CASSLREGNTGELFF.

The CDR3 sequence: CASSPGQPLSGNTIYF. The CDR3 DNA follows: TGCGCCAGCAGCCCCGGACAGCCTTTGTCTGGAAACACCATATATTTT. The J gene is TRBJ1-3, the V gene TRBV5-1, with a weak D call TRBD1 (6 bases). The V end lost 4 bases, the J end lost 1 base, and 15 bases lay between the germline ends. Germline V gives CDR1 SGHRS, CDR2 YFSETQ. This CDR3 is built from 16 residues.

The genes are TRBV4-1 and TRBJ2-5, with D perhaps TRBD2 (5 bases). The CDR3 is made up of 16 amino acids. Germline V lookup: CDR1 MGHRA, CDR2 YSYEKL. V shed 0 bases and J shed 5 bases, with 16 bases lying between them. CDR3 in amino acids: CASSQDGTRYGETQYF. Here the CDR3 DNA reads TGCGCCAGCAGCCAAGATGGCACTAGGTACGGGGAGACCCAGTACTTC.

The V call is TRBV7-3, the J call TRBJ2-3; TRBD1 matches 8 bases. The V and J ends lost 4 bases and 4 bases, in that order; junction bases with no gene match: 4. This CDR3 is built from 14 residues. CDR1 is SGHTA and CDR2 is FQGTGA in the germline V gene. The DNA for the CDR3 is TGTGCCAGCAGCTCACAGGGGGGATCAGATACGCAGTATTTT. It translates to CASSSQGGSDTQYF.